These 14 T cell receptor beta chains originate from one sample sequenced in a study of beta chain features in type 1 diabetes. All of the isolated RNA was reverse transcribed, so expressed TCRB transcripts were sequenced. Libraries were prepared by immunoSEQ multiplex PCR; TCRdb keeps only in-frame clonotypes and omits some of them. The sample holds about 350,000 clones, roughly a fifth seen once. The sequencing sample was made of naive CD4+ T cells from blood. The origin of the receptors is a woman between 18 and 30 years old in good health.

This clone turned up a few times. CDR3 DNA sequence: TGTGCCATCAGACCCGGACTAGCGGGAGAGGTCGGGGAGCTGTTTTTT. As protein: CAIRPGLAGEVGELFF. V usage is TRBV10-3 and J usage is TRBJ2-2; 13 nucleotides align to TRBD2. The V segment lost 6 bases and the J segment 7 bases; nucleotides outside the gene matches: 8. The germline CDR1 and CDR2 sequences are ENHRY and SYGVKD. The CDR3 consists of 16 residues.

This clone was seen only a few times. The V call is TRBV11-2, the J call TRBJ1-1; TRBD1 matches 8 bases. The CDR3 has 14 amino acids. Trimming cost V 5 bases and J 1 base; bases outside gene matches: 3. CDR1 and CDR2 from the germline V gene are SGHAT and FQNNGV. This chain's CDR3 is CASSEQGGNTEAFF. The DNA of the CDR3 is TGTGCCAGCAGCGAACAGGGGGGGAACACTGAAGCTTTCTTT.

The chain is built from TRBV5-4 and TRBJ1-2, with 9 bases that match TRBD1. Per germline, CDR1 SGHNT and CDR2 YYREEE (reference sequence). This CDR3 is 16 amino acids long. Trimming took 3 bases from V and 7 from J; bases not matched to a gene: 13. DNA for the CDR3: TGTGCCAGCAGCTGGCCGCCGGGACAGGGAGAGGCTGGCTACACCTTC. Translated: CASSWPPGQGEAGYTF.

There are a few counts of this clone. The gene calls are TRBV5-1 and TRBJ1-6; no firm D call. The CDR3 length is 15 residues. Germline CDR1 and CDR2: SGHRS and YFSETQ. V was trimmed by 0 bases and J by 7 bases, leaving 11 bases between them. The CDR3 spells CASSLDSPENSPLHF. For the CDR3, the DNA is TGCGCCAGCAGCTTGGACAGTCCGGAAAATTCACCCCTCCACTTT.

The chain employs TRBV18 and TRBJ2-1, with 10 bases fitting TRBD2. CDR3 length: 17 amino acids. Germline V gene sequence: CDR1 KGHSH, CDR2 LQKENI. After removal of 2 bases from V and 7 bases from J, the junction contained 11 bases not matched to a gene. CDR3 loop: CASSPRLEGTSENEQFF. CDR3 in DNA: TGTGCCAGCTCACCAAGACTCGAAGGGACTAGCGAAAATGAGCAGTTCTTC.

This clone has a handful of counts. The genes are TRBV7-6 and TRBJ2-5; tentatively, D is TRBD2 (5 bases). The CDR3 has 12 amino acids. Deletions cut 5 bases from V and 2 bases from J, with 6 bases between. Per the germline V gene, CDR1 is SGHVS and CDR2 is FNYEAQ. CDR3 region: CASSGLQETQYF. The CDR3 nucleotides read TGTGCCAGCAGCGGACTGCAAGAGACCCAGTACTTC. Complete variable domain (other parts from reference TRBV7-6 and TRBJ2-5): GAGVSQSPRYKVTKRGQDVALRCDPISGHVSLYWYRQALGQGPEFLTYFNYEAQQDKSGLPNDRFSAERPEGSISTLTIQRTEQRDSAMYRCASSGLQETQYFGPGTRLLVL.

The chain uses TRBV4-1 and TRBJ2-7; 9 bases align to TRBD2. The CDR3 contains 16 residues. With 1 base clipped from V and 4 bases from J, the junction kept 8 bases outside the gene matches. The germline gives CDR1 MGHRA, CDR2 YSYEKL. The CDR3 spells CASSQGPLAGEYEQYF. In DNA form, the CDR3 reads TGCGCCAGCAGCCAAGGGCCTTTAGCGGGAGAATACGAGCAGTACTTC.

This sequence joins TRBV18 and TRBJ2-2; D may be TRBD1 (5 bases). The length of the CDR3 is 15 residues. V lost 2 bases, J lost 6 bases, and 13 bases lay in between. In germline, CDR1 is KGHSH, CDR2 LQKENI. The CDR3 DNA reads TGTGCCAGCTCACCATGGCAGGGTGGTTCCGGGGAGCTGTTTTTT. This codes for CASSPWQGGSGELFF.

The chain employs TRBV7-9 and TRBJ2-2; TRBD1 agrees at 9 bases. The CDR3 runs to 16 residues. Trimming took 5 bases from V and 6 from J; bases not matched to a gene: 10. Per the germline V gene, CDR1 is SEHNR and CDR2 is FQNEAQ (reference sequence). Here the CDR3 reads CASSPNRDRVAGELFF. CDR3 bases: TGTGCCAGCAGCCCCAACCGGGACAGGGTTGCCGGGGAGCTGTTTTTT.

This sequence joins TRBV29-1 and TRBJ1-1, with unresolved D. V shed 4 bases and J shed 0 bases, with 6 bases lying between them. This CDR3 is built from 12 residues. Per germline, CDR1 SQVTM and CDR2 ANQGSEA. This chain's CDR3 is CSVAQLNTEAFF. The CDR3 nucleotides read TGCAGCGTTGCCCAGTTGAACACTGAAGCTTTCTTT. The variable domain in full, with the rest retrieved from reference TRBV29-1 and TRBJ1-1, is SAVISQKPSRDICQRGTSLTIQCQVDSQVTMMFWYRQQPGQSLTLIATANQGSEATYESGFVIDKFPISRPNLTFSTLTVSNMSPEDSSIYLCSVAQLNTEAFFGQGTRLTVV.

The CDR3 bases are TGTGCCAGCAGCTTGGGACAGGGAAGGGGAGCTTTCTTT. This sequence encodes CASSLGQGRGAFF. The chain has TRBV7-6 and TRBJ1-1; 9 nucleotides line up with TRBD1. Germline V gene lookup returns CDR1 SGHVS and CDR2 FNYEAQ. J gave up 10 bases and V 3 bases, and 6 bases lay outside the gene matches. The length of the CDR3 is 13 residues.

The rearrangement uses TRBV13 and TRBJ2-7, with a tentative D call TRBD1 (5 bases). This CDR3 is built from 13 residues. V lost 1 base, J lost 1 base, and 5 bases lay in between. CDR1 is PRHDT, CDR2 FYEKMQ, per germline (reference sequence). The CDR3 DNA follows: TGTGCCAGCAGCTTAGAGGGGTCCTACGAGCAGTACTTC. As protein: CASSLEGSYEQYF.

The table lists this clone with a few counts. The chain combines TRBV5-1 with TRBJ2-2; D gene ambiguous. Trimming took off 1 base at V and 0 bases at J, with 7 bases between the two ends. The CDR3 is 15 residues long. Germline V gene lookup returns CDR1 SGHRS and CDR2 YFSETQ. The CDR3 nucleotides read TGCGCCAGCAGCTTGCACCAGACGAACACCGGGGAGCTGTTTTTT. Translating gives CASSLHQTNTGELFF. The whole variable domain, filled in from reference TRBV5-1 and TRBJ2-2, reads KAGVTQTPRYLIKTRGQQVTLSCSPISGHRSVSWYQQTPGQGLQFLFEYFSETQRNKGNFPGRFSGRQFSNSRSEMNVSTLELGDSALYLCASSLHQTNTGELFFGEGSRLTVL.

This chain uses TRBV5-4 with TRBJ2-5; D remains unclear. Deletions cut 0 bases from V and 1 base from J, with 10 bases between. Germline-derived CDR1 and CDR2 are SGHNT and YYREEE (reference sequence). The CDR3 is made up of 15 amino acids. The CDR3 here is CASSLEGVGQETQYF. The CDR3 DNA is TGTGCCAGCAGCTTGGAAGGAGTCGGCCAAGAGACCCAGTACTTC. The variable domain in full, completed from reference TRBV5-4 and TRBJ2-5, reads ETGVTQSPTHLIKTRGQQVTLRCSSQSGHNTVSWYQQALGQGPQFIFQYYREEENGRGNFPPRFSGLQFPNYSSELNVNALELDDSALYLCASSLEGVGQETQYFGPGTRLLVL.